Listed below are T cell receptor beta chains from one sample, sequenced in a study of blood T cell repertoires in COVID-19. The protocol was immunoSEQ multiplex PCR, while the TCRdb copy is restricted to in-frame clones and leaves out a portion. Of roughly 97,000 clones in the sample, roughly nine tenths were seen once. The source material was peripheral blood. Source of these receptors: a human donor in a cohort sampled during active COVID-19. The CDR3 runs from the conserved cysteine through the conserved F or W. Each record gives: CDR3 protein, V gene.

CASSLLRGVMNTEAFF TRBV5-6
CASSFQGSNYNSPLHF TRBV5-1
CASSQDFWGTTNYDYTF TRBV14
CASRRAGRVYGYTF TRBV6-5
CASSFAGREQYF TRBV27
CASNRGQTNTGELFF TRBV6-5
CASGQQGNEQYF TRBV6-5
CASTFGVSTEAFF TRBV28
CASSSPTGTGGYTF TRBV13
CASSPFPGDRGPGELFF TRBV6-2/TRBV6-3